Following are 9 T cell receptor beta chains from one sample sequenced in a study of CD8+CD57+ T cells in acquired aplastic anemia. Profiles of TCR beta VDJ and CDR3 were generated from a genomic DNA template. TCRdb fed the reads into MiXCR, producing one record per CDR3 protein. The table lists 150,000 to 200,000 distinct CDR3 sequences, approximately 60% of them singletons. Input material: sorted CD4+, CD8+, or CD8+CD57+ T cells (not recorded which) from PBMCs. The receptors originated from a human donor in good health.

The rearrangement links TRBV15 to TRBJ2-7; TRBD1 aligns across 9 bases. Germline values: CDR1 LNHNV, CDR2 YYDKDF (reference sequence). The J segment lost 7 bases and the V segment lost 4 bases, leaving 8 bases of the junction unmatched. The CDR3 extends over 14 amino acids. CDR3 amino acids: CATSTPGQGYEQYF. The CDR3 region has the DNA TGTGCCACCAGCACACCGGGACAGGGATATGAGCAGTACTTC. The whole variable domain, filled in from reference TRBV15 and TRBJ2-7, reads DAMVIQNPRYQVTQFGKPVTLSCSQTLNHNVMYWYQQKSSQAPKLLFHYYDKDFNNEADTPDNFQSRRPNTSFCFLDIRSPGLGDTAMYLCATSTPGQGYEQYFGPGTRLTVT.

This clonotype came up many times. The chain recombines TRBV5-5 with TRBJ2-7, with 10 bases identical to TRBD2. V trimming: 4 bases; J trimming: 7 bases; junction bases outside the gene matches: 11. The V gene's germline CDR1 is SGHKS and CDR2 YYEKEE (reference sequence). There are 15 residues in the CDR3. The CDR3 DNA reads as TGTGCCAGCAGCGCTGAGACTAGCGGGTTACCTGAGCAGTACTTC. Amino acid sequence: CASSAETSGLPEQYF. The full variable domain, in which reference TRBV5-5 and TRBJ2-7 provide the parts outside the CDR3, is DAGVTQSPTHLIKTRGQQVTLRCSPISGHKSVSWYQQVLGQGPQFIFQYYEKEERGRGNFPDRFSARQFPNYSSELNVNALLLGDSALYLCASSAETSGLPEQYFGPGTRLTVT.

This clonotype was seen many times. CDR3 DNA sequence: TGCGCCAGCAGCCAGGTGGGGGAGCTGTTTTTT. Translated: CASSQVGELFF. This chain connects TRBV4-1 to TRBJ2-2; D is unresolved. CDR3 length equals 11 residues. The germline gives CDR1 MGHRA, CDR2 YSYEKL. Deletions cut 3 bases from V and 8 bases from J, with 4 bases between.

At least ten counts were recorded for this clonotype. This chain joins TRBV6-5 and TRBJ2-7; D may be TRBD2 (6 bases). This CDR3 has 14 residues. Trimming pared 2 bases from V and 3 bases from J, leaving 11 bases between. Germline values: CDR1 MNHEY, CDR2 SVGAGI. Here the CDR3 reads CASSYRGRIYEQYF. The CDR3 nucleotides are TGTGCCAGCAGTTACCGGGGGAGGATCTACGAGCAGTACTTC.

The genes are TRBV7-2 and TRBJ2-2; D remains ambiguous. The CDR3 sequence is 13 residues long. V was shortened by 6 bases and J by 3 bases, with 8 bases between the two germline ends. Germline V lookup: CDR1 SGHTA, CDR2 FQGNSA. CDR3 sequence: CASREDDTGELFF. CDR3 DNA sequence: TGTGCCAGCAGGGAAGACGACACCGGGGAGCTGTTTTTT.

In its sample, this clonotype was seen once. The chain links TRBV2 to TRBJ2-2; maybe TRBD1 (5 bases). Germline V gene sequence: CDR1 SNHLY, CDR2 FYNNEI. Trimming cost V 4 bases and J 13 bases, with 13 bases left between them. CDR3 size: 12 residues. As DNA, the CDR3 is TGTGCCAGCAGTGTCAAGGGGTTAGGGCTGTTTTTT. It is translated as CASSVKGLGLFF.

The V gene is TRBV6-6, the J gene TRBJ2-7, with D possibly TRBD1 on 5 matching bases. The CDR3 has 14 residues. Germline V gives CDR1 MNHNY, CDR2 SVGAGI (reference sequence). The V and J ends lost 1 base and 5 bases respectively, with 12 bases between them. The CDR3: CASSYFRGGHEQYF. The CDR3 nucleotides are TGTGCCAGCAGTTACTTTAGGGGTGGGCACGAGCAGTACTTC.

As regards this clonotype: This may stem from a read error, because a much larger clone lies one nucleotide away. This CDR3 reads CASSQRGGETQYF. The CDR3, as DNA: TGCGCCAGCAGCCAACGGGGTGGGGAGACCCAGTACTTC. The genes are TRBV4-1 and TRBJ2-5; D perhaps matches TRBD2 (5 bases). Germline CDR1 reads MGHRA; CDR2 reads YSYEKL. The CDR3 runs 13 residues. The V gene lost 2 bases and the J gene lost 5 bases, with 9 bases spanning the gap.

The chain is built from TRBV20-1 and TRBJ2-2; D is possibly TRBD2 (6 bases). Germline V gives CDR1 DFQATT, CDR2 SNEGSKA (reference sequence). V lost 4 bases and J lost 4, with 16 bases in between. The CDR3 extends over 15 amino acids. The CDR3 sequence: CSATVRGSGTGELFF. Written as DNA, the CDR3 is TGCAGTGCTACCGTGCGGGGATCGGGCACCGGGGAGCTGTTTTTT.